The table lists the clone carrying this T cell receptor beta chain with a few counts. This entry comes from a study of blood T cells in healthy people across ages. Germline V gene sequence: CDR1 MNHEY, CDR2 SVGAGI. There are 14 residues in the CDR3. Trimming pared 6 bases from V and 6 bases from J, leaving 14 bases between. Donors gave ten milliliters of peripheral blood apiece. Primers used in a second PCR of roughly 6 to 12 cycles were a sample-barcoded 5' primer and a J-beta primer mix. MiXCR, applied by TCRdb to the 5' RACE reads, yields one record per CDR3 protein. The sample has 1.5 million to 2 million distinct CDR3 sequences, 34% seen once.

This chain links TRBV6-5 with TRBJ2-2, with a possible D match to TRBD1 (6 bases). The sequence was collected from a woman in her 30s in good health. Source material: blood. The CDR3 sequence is CASSPRGNSGELFF. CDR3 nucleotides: TGTGCCAGCAGCCCCAGGGGCAACTCCGGGGAGCTGTTTTTT.